This T cell receptor beta chain was identified in a study of T-cell memory formation after mild COVID-19. Trimming removed 4 bases from V and 0 bases from J, with 15 bases in between. The CDR3 is 16 residues long. CDR1 MDHEN and CDR2 SYDVKM come from the germline V gene. Via MiXCR, TCRdb re-called the 5' RACE reads, giving one row per CDR3 protein. The data show 350,000 to 500,000 distinct CDR3 sequences, roughly 18% seen once. This clonotype was detected a few times. Its antigen is unidentified. General study findings and limits: Clones that contracted clustered mainly in CM and EM if CD4+ and in EMRA if CD8+.

The specimen sequenced was PBMCs or a T cell subset sorted from them (not recorded which). This chain links TRBV28 with TRBJ1-2, with D hard to call. This TCR derives from a man aged 18-30 years who had mild COVID-19 (a few samples of this study predate the infection). Cell type and time point are not known. The CDR3, as DNA: TGTGCCAGCAGTTCCCCGGGTGCGGTAGCTAACTATGGCTACACCTTC. Protein: CASSSPGAVANYGYTF.